Below, 12 T cell receptor beta chains from the same sample are listed, as sequenced in a study of radiotherapy plus CTLA-4 blockade in lung cancer. Profiled with immunoSEQ multiplex PCR; TCRdb holds only in-frame clones, not every one. The data show some 110,000 clones, with over 65% seen just once and 2% to 2.5% held by the top ten. Sequences were derived from peripheral blood, sampled from a patient treated with radiotherapy plus ipilimumab. Receptors were obtained from a human donor with non-small cell lung cancer that progressed on radiotherapy plus ipilimumab. Some clones in this sample may be carry-over from other donors' samples.

The V and J genes are TRBV6-1 and TRBJ1-1; possibly TRBD1 for D (6 bases). The CDR3 is made up of 14 amino acids. Germline values: CDR1 MNHNS, CDR2 SASEGT. V was cut by 1 base and J by 5 bases, with 11 bases left in between. The CDR3 DNA reads as TGTGCCAGCAGTGAAGTTCTTCAGGGGACTGAAGCTTTCTTT. Protein sequence: CASSEVLQGTEAFF.

The chain uses TRBV27 and TRBJ2-7; D may be TRBD2 (6 bases). Trimming removed 1 base at V and 5 bases at J, with 12 bases between. Germline assignment: CDR1 MNHEY and CDR2 SMNVEV (reference sequence). The CDR3 contains 14 residues. The CDR3 bases are TGTGCCAGCAGTTTATGGGGTCCGGGGGACGAGCAGTACTTC. It codes for CASSLWGPGDEQYF.

The chain couples TRBV6-4 to TRBJ1-1, with a weak D call TRBD1 (6 bases). CDR3 length: 13 amino acids. V was clipped by 5 bases and J by 4 bases, with 11 bases between them. Germline loops: CDR1 MRHNA, CDR2 SNTAGT. The CDR3 loop is CASSPDRSTEAFF. The CDR3 DNA reads TGTGCCAGCAGTCCCGACAGGAGCACTGAAGCTTTCTTT.

The chain employs TRBV15 and TRBJ1-5; D remains ambiguous. CDR3 length: 13 amino acids. Germline V gives CDR1 LNHNV, CDR2 YYDKDF (reference sequence). Trimming cost V 2 bases and J 9 bases, with 11 bases left between them. The CDR3 loop reads CATSRPSRLPQHF. DNA for the CDR3: TGTGCCACCAGCAGACCCTCTCGGTTGCCCCAGCATTTT. The full variable domain, its missing parts supplied by reference TRBV15 and TRBJ1-5, is DAMVIQNPRYQVTQFGKPVTLSCSQTLNHNVMYWYQQKSSQAPKLLFHYYDKDFNNEADTPDNFQSRRPNTSFCFLDIRSPGLGDTAMYLCATSRPSRLPQHFGDGTRLSIL.

This clone was counted once. This chain links TRBV27 with TRBJ1-6; D is uncertain. Trimming stripped 5 bases from V and 8 bases from J, with 16 bases between. The CDR3 runs to 15 residues. Germline CDR1 and CDR2: MNHEY and SMNVEV (reference sequence). CDR3 sequence (DNA): TGTGCCAGCAGTCAATTTACCACTGGTGATTCACCCCTCCACTTT. Translated, it gives CASSQFTTGDSPLHF.

In this sample, this clone turned up a few times. The rearrangement links TRBV18 to TRBJ2-7; weak D call: TRBD1 (6 bases). Germline CDR1 KGHSH, CDR2 LQKENI. This CDR3 is built from 15 residues. V lost 1 base and J 5 bases, leaving 15 bases between the germline ends. For the CDR3, the DNA is TGTGCCAGCTCACCACTCCTGGCTGGGGGCAACGAGCAGTACTTC. Its translation is CASSPLLAGGNEQYF.

The V call is TRBV20-1, the J call TRBJ2-5; D remains unclear. The V gene's germline CDR1 is DFQATT and CDR2 SNEGSKA (reference sequence). V shed 1 base and J shed 9 bases, with 9 bases lying between them. The CDR3 is 11 amino acids. The CDR3 loop reads CSARGNGAQYF. As DNA, the CDR3 is TGCAGTGCTAGAGGGAATGGGGCCCAGTACTTC.

The chain links TRBV11-1 to TRBJ1-4, with TRBD1 matching 7 bases. The V gene's germline CDR1 is SGHAT and CDR2 FQDESV (reference sequence). This CDR3 has 14 amino acids. V lost 3 bases and J lost 7; bases outside the gene matches: 5. CDR3 loop: CASSFDREGEKLFF. The CDR3, as DNA: TGTGCCAGCAGCTTCGACAGGGAGGGTGAAAAACTGTTTTTT.

V is TRBV6-5 and J is TRBJ2-7; 8 bases map to TRBD2. The germline CDR1 and CDR2 sequences are MNHEY and SVGAGI. The CDR3 has 13 amino acids. Trimming at V came to 10 bases and at J to 2 bases, leaving 7 bases not matched to a gene. The CDR3 here is CATAAGAAYEQYF. The CDR3 coding sequence is TGTGCCACCGCAGCGGGAGCAGCCTACGAGCAGTACTTC.

This sequence joins TRBV2 and TRBJ1-4; 10 nucleotides line up with TRBD1. The germline gives CDR1 SNHLY, CDR2 FYNNEI. The V segment lost 6 bases and the J segment 5 bases; nucleotides outside the gene matches: 9. The CDR3 totals 16 residues. Here the CDR3 reads CASSPGTGVGNEKLFF. CDR3 sequence (DNA): TGTGCCAGCAGCCCCGGGACAGGGGTGGGGAATGAAAAACTGTTTTTT. Supplemented by reference TRBV2 and TRBJ1-4, the full variable domain reads EPEVTQTPSHQVTQMGQEVILRCVPISNHLYFYWYRQILGQKVEFLVSFYNNEISEKSEIFDDQFSVERPDGSNFTLKIRSTKLEDSAMYFCASSPGTGVGNEKLFFGSGTQLSVL.

The genes are TRBV29-1 and TRBJ1-3; weak D call: TRBD1 (6 bases). Trimming pared 6 bases from V and 4 bases from J, leaving 22 bases between. The germline CDR1 and CDR2 sequences are SQVTM and ANQGSEA. The CDR3 has 16 amino acids. Here the CDR3 DNA reads TGCAGCGTCGACAAACTGGGAGCCGGGGGCGGAAACACCATATATTTT. It codes for CSVDKLGAGGGNTIYF.

The rearrangement uses TRBV9 and TRBJ2-3; 8 bases agree with TRBD2. Germline CDR1 is SGDLS and CDR2 is YYNGEE. V dropped 4 bases and J dropped 4; count of bases not matched to a gene: 5. This CDR3 comprises 14 residues. The CDR3 DNA reads TGTGCCAGCAGCCCCCGGGGGGGGTCAGATACGCAGTATTTT. This codes for CASSPRGGSDTQYF.